The source of this T cell receptor beta chain is a study of PD-1 blockade in classical Hodgkin lymphoma. All trial patients relapsed after autologous stem cell transplantation. Patients showed best responses of complete response, partial response or progressive disease. To note about this clone: The antigen is not known.

This CDR3 has 12 residues. Germline V gene lookup returns CDR1 SNHLY and CDR2 FYNNEI. Trimming shortened V by 6 bases and J by 5 bases, and 10 bases separated the two germline ends. Notes on the study in general: Newly diagnosed patients and complete responders had comparable diversity at baseline. At C4D1, TCR diversity had climbed significantly for CD4+ cells, though not for CD8+ cells.

Sequencing was performed with immunoSEQ multiplex PCR; in TCRdb, only in-frame clones are kept and a portion is missing. Among tens of thousands of clones listed, about 92% were seen once. The sequence derives from a human donor with classical Hodgkin lymphoma. This chain uses TRBV2 with TRBJ2-5; D uncertain. This material consisted of peripheral blood mononuclear cells (PBMCs), taken at baseline. The CDR3 DNA sequence: TGTGCCAGCAGAGCTGACATTGAGACCCAGTACTTC. Protein sequence: CASRADIETQYF.